This record covers a single T cell receptor (beta chain). V was clipped by 4 bases and J by 2 bases; unmatched bases: 8. Germline V gene lookup returns CDR1 MGHRA and CDR2 YSYEKL. The CDR3 is 17 residues long. This entry is derived from a study of blood T cell repertoires in COVID-19. Study summary: PBMCs, B-cell-depleted T cells, or T cells were the source of the cDNA or gDNA that made up the material.

The data were produced by immunoSEQ multiplex PCR, yet TCRdb's version contains in-frame clones alone and is incomplete. Here the sample spans around 300,000 clones, approximately 83% being singletons. The sequence derives from a woman aged 70-85 years with acute or convalescent COVID-19. The V and J genes are TRBV4-1 and TRBJ2-3; TRBD2 aligns across 11 bases. Source material: peripheral blood. The DNA for the CDR3 is TGCGCCAGCAGCCTGAGGGCTAGCGGGGGGATCACAGATACGCAGTATTTT. The encoded protein is CASSLRASGGITDTQYF.